These T cell receptor beta chains were read from a single sample in a study of blood T cell repertoires in COVID-19. The repertoire was sequenced with immunoSEQ multiplex PCR; TCRdb's copy has only in-frame clones and lacks some. Of roughly 80,000 clones in the sample, 88% are singletons; the top ten hold approximately 9.7%. The specimen sequenced was peripheral blood. The receptors derive from a human donor in a cohort sampled during active COVID-19. The CDR3 runs from the conserved cysteine through the conserved F or W. The order of the fields is D gene, V gene, CDR3 protein. The D gene is left open where the match is weak.

D gene: -
V gene: TRBV19
CDR3 protein: CASSDTSADFMNTEAFF

D gene: TRBD1
V gene: TRBV2
CDR3 protein: CASSDRGRNQPQHF

D gene: -
V gene: TRBV10-2
CDR3 protein: CASRATRFTDTQYF

D gene: -
V gene: TRBV3-1/TRBV3-2
CDR3 protein: CASSGGNQPQHF

D gene: -
V gene: TRBV27
CDR3 protein: CASVRGRGGNEKLFF

D gene: -
V gene: TRBV28
CDR3 protein: CASSPPGSGQPQHF

D gene: -
V gene: TRBV29-1
CDR3 protein: CSVQTGVRAEQYF

D gene: -
V gene: TRBV30
CDR3 protein: CAWTWAGGGGYTF

D gene: TRBD1
V gene: TRBV25-1
CDR3 protein: CASSLDRGYINSPLHF

D gene: -
V gene: TRBV12-5
CDR3 protein: CASGLATGMTEAFF

D gene: TRBD2
V gene: TRBV11-3
CDR3 protein: CASSLVRGGRDNEQFF

D gene: TRBD2
V gene: TRBV27
CDR3 protein: CASSLLTSGGAYEQYF

D gene: -
V gene: TRBV18
CDR3 protein: CASSREPGANEQFF

D gene: TRBD1
V gene: TRBV19
CDR3 protein: CASSMRGGNTQYF

D gene: -
V gene: TRBV7-7
CDR3 protein: CASSVPELRREKLFF

D gene: -
V gene: TRBV14
CDR3 protein: CASSPLGFEGSYEQYF

D gene: -
V gene: TRBV5-1
CDR3 protein: CASSLGTDSGRDQYF

D gene: -
V gene: TRBV9
CDR3 protein: CASSVFAGNGNEQFF

D gene: TRBD1
V gene: TRBV5-1
CDR3 protein: CASSLGTGIAYEQYF

D gene: -
V gene: TRBV29-1
CDR3 protein: CSVEDTGYEQYF

D gene: TRBD1
V gene: TRBV5-1
CDR3 protein: CASSWGQSNYGYTF

D gene: -
V gene: TRBV7-8
CDR3 protein: CASSLVTGHETDTQYF

D gene: -
V gene: TRBV6-2/TRBV6-3
CDR3 protein: CASSYSFRDIKQETQYF

D gene: TRBD1
V gene: TRBV7-9
CDR3 protein: CASSLSPGQGDYGYTF

D gene: -
V gene: TRBV11-2
CDR3 protein: CASSQGINQPQHF

D gene: -
V gene: TRBV5-4
CDR3 protein: CASSIGRPTTNEKLFF

D gene: TRBD2
V gene: TRBV5-1
CDR3 protein: CASSLDGRGSGYNEQFF

D gene: TRBD2
V gene: TRBV10-3
CDR3 protein: CAISAVTSASTDTQYF

D gene: TRBD2
V gene: TRBV6-1
CDR3 protein: CASSEGGGRAIDTQYF

D gene: TRBD1
V gene: TRBV3-1/TRBV3-2
CDR3 protein: CASSPRDRGLSYTF

D gene: TRBD1
V gene: TRBV5-6
CDR3 protein: CASSPDRNNEKLFF

D gene: TRBD2
V gene: TRBV4-2
CDR3 protein: CASSQGLAGETQETQYF

D gene: -
V gene: TRBV4-2
CDR3 protein: CASSQDIALYTEAFF

D gene: TRBD1
V gene: TRBV3-1/TRBV3-2
CDR3 protein: CASSQRTGGETQYF

D gene: -
V gene: TRBV27
CDR3 protein: CASSPKRAGNPYGYTF

D gene: -
V gene: TRBV15
CDR3 protein: CATSLTDQETQYF

D gene: -
V gene: TRBV28
CDR3 protein: CASRAGIISGNTIYF

D gene: TRBD2
V gene: TRBV6-2/TRBV6-3
CDR3 protein: CASSTGTSAGELFF

D gene: TRBD1
V gene: TRBV9
CDR3 protein: CASSSVSRGRYEQYF

D gene: -
V gene: TRBV7-9
CDR3 protein: CASSRGAIETQYF

D gene: -
V gene: TRBV27
CDR3 protein: CASSRVNENYEQYF